Sequencing of this T cell receptor (beta chain) was carried out in a study of graft-versus-host responses after intestinal transplantation. Study as a whole: The transplants performed in recipients were multivisceral, liver-intestinal, or isolated intestinal. Study observations and caveats: Clonal ratios of graft-versus-host to host-versus-graft in allografts were high for patients exhibiting graft-donor T cell macrochimerism. Detection of GvH clones occurred in recipient marrow, and some had their first appearance in ileum or blood. Early post-transplant HvG declines were associated with peak circulating GvH clone levels.

Germline V gene data show CDR1 as SGHTA and CDR2 as FQGNSA. V lost 1 base to trimming and J lost 2 bases, with 5 bases between them. This CDR3 has 13 residues. Profiling relied on immunoSEQ multiplex PCR, and the TCRdb table lists in-frame clones only, not all of them. The repertoire holds under 80,000 clones, roughly 90% seen once, with under 0.85% in the top ten. As to this clone: No antigen is known for it.

The V gene is TRBV7-2, the J gene TRBJ1-2; D is ambiguous. The source of this sequence is a human patient who received an intestinal transplant, so some T cells may come from the graft donor. The sample in question was PBMCs, obtained 98 days after intestinal transplantation. CDR3 amino acids: CASSLGGNYGYTF. The CDR3, as DNA: TGTGCCAGCAGCTTAGGGGGAAACTATGGCTACACCTTC.